This T cell receptor (beta chain) derives from a study of tumor-infiltrating lymphocytes in localized non-small cell lung cancer. Produced via immunoSEQ multiplex PCR; TCRdb's table is partial and in-frame only. Among about 9,700 clones listed, around 73% were seen once. V lost 7 bases to trimming and J lost 5 bases, with 17 bases between them. From germline, CDR1 is MGHDK and CDR2 SYGVNS. The CDR3 extends over 14 amino acids. The sample taken for sequencing was lung tumor tissue. This chain links TRBV25-1 with TRBJ1-1, with a tentative D call TRBD1 (5 bases). This receptor was obtained from a human donor with non-small cell lung cancer. The CDR3 loop reads CASIAGGWRTEAFF. The CDR3 bases are TGTGCCAGCATCGCCGGGGGTTGGAGAACTGAAGCTTTCTTT. The whole variable domain, remainder taken from reference TRBV25-1 and TRBJ1-1, is EADIYQTPRYLVIGTGKKITLECSQTMGHDKMYWYQQDPGMELHLIHYSYGVNSTEKGDLSSESTVSRIRTEHFPLTLESARPSHTSQYLCASIAGGWRTEAFFGQGTRLTVV.